This TCR beta chain is from a study of PD-1 blockade in classical Hodgkin lymphoma. Study-level results: Before treatment, complete responders showed about the same diversity as newly diagnosed patients. The CD4+ diversity rise by C4D1 was clearest in complete responders.

Each patient experienced a relapse that followed autologous stem cell transplantation, and brentuximab vedotin exposure varied. Notes on this clone: The antigen remains unidentified.

The V and J ends lost 5 bases and 5 bases respectively, with 12 bases between them. CDR1 is SEHNR, CDR2 FQNEAQ, per germline (reference sequence). The CDR3 has 13 amino acids. Using immunoSEQ multiplex PCR, the repertoire was profiled, and TCRdb retains in-frame clones only, with some absent. Here the sample spans about 100,000 clones, about 89% being singletons. The receptor comes from a human donor with classical Hodgkin lymphoma. The V call is TRBV7-9, the J call TRBJ2-5; the D gene could be TRBD1 or TRBD2 (6 bases each). This specimen was peripheral blood mononuclear cells (PBMCs), taken before the second cycle of nivolumab. The CDR3 DNA follows: TGTGCCAGCAGCCCCCGGAGGGGGGAGACCCAGTACTTC. Amino acids: CASSPRRGETQYF.